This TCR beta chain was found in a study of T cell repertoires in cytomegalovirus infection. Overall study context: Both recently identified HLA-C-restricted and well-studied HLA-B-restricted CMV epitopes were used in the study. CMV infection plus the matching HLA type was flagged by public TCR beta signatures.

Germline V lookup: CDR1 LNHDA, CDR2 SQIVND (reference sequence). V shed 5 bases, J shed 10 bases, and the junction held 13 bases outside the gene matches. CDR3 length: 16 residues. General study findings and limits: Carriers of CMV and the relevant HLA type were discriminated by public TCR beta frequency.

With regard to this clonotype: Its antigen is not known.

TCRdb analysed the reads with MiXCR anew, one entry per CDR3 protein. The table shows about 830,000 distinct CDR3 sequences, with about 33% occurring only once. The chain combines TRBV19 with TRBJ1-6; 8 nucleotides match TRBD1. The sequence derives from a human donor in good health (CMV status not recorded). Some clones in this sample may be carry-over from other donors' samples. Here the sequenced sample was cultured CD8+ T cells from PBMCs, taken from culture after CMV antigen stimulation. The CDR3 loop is CASSPDRELVWSPLHF. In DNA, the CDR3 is TGTGCCAGTAGTCCGGACAGGGAACTCGTTTGGTCACCCCTCCACTTT.